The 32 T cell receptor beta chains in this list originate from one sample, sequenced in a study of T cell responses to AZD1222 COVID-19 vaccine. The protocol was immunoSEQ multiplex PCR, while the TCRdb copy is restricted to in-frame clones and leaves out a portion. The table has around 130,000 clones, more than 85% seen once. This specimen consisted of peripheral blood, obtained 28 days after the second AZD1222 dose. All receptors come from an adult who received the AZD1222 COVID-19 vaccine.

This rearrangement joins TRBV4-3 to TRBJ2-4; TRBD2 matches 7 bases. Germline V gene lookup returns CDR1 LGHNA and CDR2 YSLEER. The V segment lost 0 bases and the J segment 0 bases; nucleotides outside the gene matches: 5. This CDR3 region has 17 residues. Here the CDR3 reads CASSQEGGALAKNIQYF. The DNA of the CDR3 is TGCGCCAGCAGCCAAGAGGGAGGGGCCCTAGCCAAAAACATTCAGTACTTC.

Here the CDR3 reads CASSYGDTQYF. As DNA, the CDR3 is TGTGCCAGCAGTTACGGAGATACGCAGTATTTT. The chain couples TRBV6-2 or TRBV6-3 to TRBJ2-3; no firm D call. CDR1 and CDR2 from the germline V gene are MNHEY and SVGEGT. The germline V and J ends were trimmed by 2 bases and 5 bases, with 2 bases remaining between them. The CDR3 contains 11 residues.

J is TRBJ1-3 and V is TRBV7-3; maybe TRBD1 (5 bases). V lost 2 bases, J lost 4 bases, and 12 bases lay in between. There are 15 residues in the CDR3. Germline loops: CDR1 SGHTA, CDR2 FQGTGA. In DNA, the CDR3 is TGTGCCAGCAGCTTAGTCGGGGGAGGAGGAAACACCATATATTTT. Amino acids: CASSLVGGGGNTIYF.

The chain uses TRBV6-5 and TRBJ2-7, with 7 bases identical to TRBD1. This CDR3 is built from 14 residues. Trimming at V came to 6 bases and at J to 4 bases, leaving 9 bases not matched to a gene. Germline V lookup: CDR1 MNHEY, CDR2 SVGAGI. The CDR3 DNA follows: TGTGCCAGCAGCCGGGGACAGCGCTTATACGAGCAGTACTTC. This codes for CASSRGQRLYEQYF.

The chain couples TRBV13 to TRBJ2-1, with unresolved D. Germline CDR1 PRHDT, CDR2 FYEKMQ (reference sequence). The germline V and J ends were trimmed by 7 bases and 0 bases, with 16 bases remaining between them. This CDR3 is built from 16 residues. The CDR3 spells CASNPGRYNSYNEQFF. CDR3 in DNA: TGTGCCAGCAACCCTGGGCGGTACAACTCCTACAATGAGCAGTTCTTC.

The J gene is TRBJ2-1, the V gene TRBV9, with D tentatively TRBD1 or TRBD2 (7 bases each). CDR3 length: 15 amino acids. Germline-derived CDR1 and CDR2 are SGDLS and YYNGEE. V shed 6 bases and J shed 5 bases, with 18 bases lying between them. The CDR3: CASTQGGDFHNEQFF. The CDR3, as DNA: TGTGCCAGCACCCAGGGGGGGGACTTCCACAATGAGCAGTTCTTC.

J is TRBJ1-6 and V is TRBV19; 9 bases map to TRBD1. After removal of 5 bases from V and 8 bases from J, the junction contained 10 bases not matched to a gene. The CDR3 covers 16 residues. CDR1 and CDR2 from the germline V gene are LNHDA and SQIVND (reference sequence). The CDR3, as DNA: TGTGCCAGTAGTCCCCGGGACAGGGCCGGTTATTCACCCCTCCACTTT. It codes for CASSPRDRAGYSPLHF.

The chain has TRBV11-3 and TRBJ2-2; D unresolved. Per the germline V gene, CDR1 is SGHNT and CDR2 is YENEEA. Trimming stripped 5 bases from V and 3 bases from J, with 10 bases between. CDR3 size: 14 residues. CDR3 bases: TGTGCCAGCAGCGACCAACTCGACACCGGGGAGCTGTTTTTT. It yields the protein CASSDQLDTGELFF.

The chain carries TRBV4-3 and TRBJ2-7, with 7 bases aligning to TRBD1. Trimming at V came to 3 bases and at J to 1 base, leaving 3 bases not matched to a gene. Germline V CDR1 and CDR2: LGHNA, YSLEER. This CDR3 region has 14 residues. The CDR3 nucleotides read TGCGCCAGCAGCCACGGACAGGCTTCCTACGAGCAGTACTTC. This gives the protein CASSHGQASYEQYF.

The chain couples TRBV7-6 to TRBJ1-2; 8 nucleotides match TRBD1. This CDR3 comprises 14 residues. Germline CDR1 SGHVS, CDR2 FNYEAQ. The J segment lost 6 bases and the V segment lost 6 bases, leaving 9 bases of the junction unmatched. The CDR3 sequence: CASSRLGQGHGYTF. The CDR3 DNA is TGTGCCAGCAGTCGACTTGGACAGGGACATGGCTACACCTTC. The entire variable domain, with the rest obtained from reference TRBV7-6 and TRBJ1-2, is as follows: GAGVSQSPRYKVTKRGQDVALRCDPISGHVSLYWYRQALGQGPEFLTYFNYEAQQDKSGLPNDRFSAERPEGSISTLTIQRTEQRDSAMYRCASSRLGQGHGYTFGSGTRLTVV.

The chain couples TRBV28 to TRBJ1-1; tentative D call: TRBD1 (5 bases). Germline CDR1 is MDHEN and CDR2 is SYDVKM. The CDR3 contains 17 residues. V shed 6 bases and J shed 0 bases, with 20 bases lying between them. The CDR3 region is CASRPQGDRPLNTEAFF. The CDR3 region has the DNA TGTGCCAGCAGACCGCAGGGCGATCGGCCCCTGAACACTGAAGCTTTCTTT. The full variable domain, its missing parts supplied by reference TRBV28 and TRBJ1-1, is DVKVTQSSRYLVKRTGEKVFLECVQDMDHENMFWYRQDPGLGLRLIYFSYDVKMKEKGDIPEGYSVSREKKERFSLILESASTNQTSMYLCASRPQGDRPLNTEAFFGQGTRLTVV.

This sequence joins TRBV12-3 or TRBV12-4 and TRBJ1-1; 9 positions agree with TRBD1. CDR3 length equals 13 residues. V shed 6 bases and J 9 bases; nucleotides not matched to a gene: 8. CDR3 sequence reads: CASRWPGQGQAFF. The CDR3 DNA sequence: TGTGCCAGCAGGTGGCCGGGACAGGGACAAGCTTTCTTT.

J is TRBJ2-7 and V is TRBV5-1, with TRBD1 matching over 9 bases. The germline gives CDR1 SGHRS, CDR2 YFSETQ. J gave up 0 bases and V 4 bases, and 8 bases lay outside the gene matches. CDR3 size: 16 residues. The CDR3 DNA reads TGCGCCAGCAGCCCTCAACGACAGGGGGGCTCCTACGAGCAGTACTTC. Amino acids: CASSPQRQGGSYEQYF. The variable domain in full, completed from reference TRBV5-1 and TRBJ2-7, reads KAGVTQTPRYLIKTRGQQVTLSCSPISGHRSVSWYQQTPGQGLQFLFEYFSETQRNKGNFPGRFSGRQFSNSRSEMNVSTLELGDSALYLCASSPQRQGGSYEQYFGPGTRLTVT.

The CDR3 DNA reads TGTGCCAGCAGCGTAGAAGGTGGAAACACCATATATTTT. Protein sequence: CASSVEGGNTIYF. The chain links TRBV9 to TRBJ1-3; D gene uncertain. The CDR3 has 13 amino acids. Trimming took 0 bases from V and 3 from J, leaving 4 bases between them. Germline V gene lookup returns CDR1 SGDLS and CDR2 YYNGEE.

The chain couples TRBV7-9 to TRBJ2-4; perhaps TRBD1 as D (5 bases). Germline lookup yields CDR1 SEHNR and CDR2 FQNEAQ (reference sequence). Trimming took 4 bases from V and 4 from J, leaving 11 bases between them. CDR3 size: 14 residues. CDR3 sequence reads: CASSSREIKNIQYF. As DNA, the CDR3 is TGTGCCAGCAGCTCCAGGGAAATAAAAAACATTCAGTACTTC. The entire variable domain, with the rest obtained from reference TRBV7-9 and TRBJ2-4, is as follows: DTGVSQNPRHKITKRGQNVTFRCDPISEHNRLYWYRQTLGQGPEFLTYFQNEAQLEKSRLLSDRFSAERPKGSFSTLEIQRTEQGDSAMYLCASSSREIKNIQYFGAGTRLSVL.

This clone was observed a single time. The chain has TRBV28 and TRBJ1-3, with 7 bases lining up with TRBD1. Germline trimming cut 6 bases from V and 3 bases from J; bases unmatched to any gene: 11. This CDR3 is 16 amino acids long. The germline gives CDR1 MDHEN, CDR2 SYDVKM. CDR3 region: CASSLPLTGVGNTIYF. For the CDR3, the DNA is TGTGCCAGCAGCCTCCCCCTTACAGGGGTTGGAAACACCATATATTTT.

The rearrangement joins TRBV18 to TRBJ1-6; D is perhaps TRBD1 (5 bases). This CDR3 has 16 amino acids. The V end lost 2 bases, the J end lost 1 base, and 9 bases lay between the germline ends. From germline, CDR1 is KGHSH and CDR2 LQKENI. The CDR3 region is CASSPRGSSYNSPLHF. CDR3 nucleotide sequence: TGTGCCAGCTCACCAAGGGGTAGTTCCTATAATTCACCCCTCCACTTT. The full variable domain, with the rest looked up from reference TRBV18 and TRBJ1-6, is NAGVMQNPRHLVRRRGQEARLRCSPMKGHSHVYWYRQLPEEGLKFMVYLQKENIIDESGMPKERFSAEFPKEGPSILRIQQVVRGDSAAYFCASSPRGSSYNSPLHFGNGTRLTVT.

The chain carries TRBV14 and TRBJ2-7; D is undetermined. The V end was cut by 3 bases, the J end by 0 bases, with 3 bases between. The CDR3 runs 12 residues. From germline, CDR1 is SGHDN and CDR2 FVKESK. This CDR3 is CASSHISYEQYF. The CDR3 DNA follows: TGTGCCAGCAGCCATATCTCCTACGAGCAGTACTTC.

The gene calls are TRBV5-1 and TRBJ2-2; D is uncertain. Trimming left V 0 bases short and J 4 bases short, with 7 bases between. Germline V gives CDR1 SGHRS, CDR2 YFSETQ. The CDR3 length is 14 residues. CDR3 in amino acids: CASSLGPGTGELFF. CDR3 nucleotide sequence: TGCGCCAGCAGCTTGGGACCCGGCACCGGGGAGCTGTTTTTT. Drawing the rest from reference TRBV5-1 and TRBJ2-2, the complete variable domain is KAGVTQTPRYLIKTRGQQVTLSCSPISGHRSVSWYQQTPGQGLQFLFEYFSETQRNKGNFPGRFSGRQFSNSRSEMNVSTLELGDSALYLCASSLGPGTGELFFGEGSRLTVL.

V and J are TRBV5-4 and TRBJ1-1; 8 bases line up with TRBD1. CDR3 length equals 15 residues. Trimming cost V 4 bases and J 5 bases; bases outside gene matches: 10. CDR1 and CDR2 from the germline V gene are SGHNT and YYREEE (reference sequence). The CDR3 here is CASSSGTGGGTEAFF. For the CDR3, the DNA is TGTGCCAGCAGCAGTGGGACAGGAGGGGGGACTGAAGCTTTCTTT.

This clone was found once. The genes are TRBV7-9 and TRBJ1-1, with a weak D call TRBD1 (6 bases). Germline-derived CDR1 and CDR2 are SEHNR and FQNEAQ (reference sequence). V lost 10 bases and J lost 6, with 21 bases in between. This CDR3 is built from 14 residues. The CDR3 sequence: CATSGAQGTAEAFF. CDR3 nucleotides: TGTGCCACATCGGGGGCCCAGGGGACGGCTGAAGCTTTCTTT.

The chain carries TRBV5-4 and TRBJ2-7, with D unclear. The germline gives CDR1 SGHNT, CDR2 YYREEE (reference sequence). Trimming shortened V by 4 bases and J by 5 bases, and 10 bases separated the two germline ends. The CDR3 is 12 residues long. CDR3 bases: TGTGCCAGCAGCCCCCGCAGGAACGAGCAGTACTTC. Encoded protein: CASSPRRNEQYF.

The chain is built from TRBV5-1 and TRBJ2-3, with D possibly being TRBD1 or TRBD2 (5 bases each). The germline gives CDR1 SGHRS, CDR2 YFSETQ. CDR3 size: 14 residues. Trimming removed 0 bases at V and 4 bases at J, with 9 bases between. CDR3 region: CASSLEGTPDTQYF. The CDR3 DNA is TGCGCCAGCAGCTTGGAAGGGACCCCAGATACGCAGTATTTT.

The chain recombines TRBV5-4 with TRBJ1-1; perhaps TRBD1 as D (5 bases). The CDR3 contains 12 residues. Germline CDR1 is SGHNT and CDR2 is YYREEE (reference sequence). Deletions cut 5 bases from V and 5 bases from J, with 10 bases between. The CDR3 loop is CASSSWGTEAFF. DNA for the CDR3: TGTGCCAGCAGTTCTTGGGGGACTGAAGCTTTCTTT.

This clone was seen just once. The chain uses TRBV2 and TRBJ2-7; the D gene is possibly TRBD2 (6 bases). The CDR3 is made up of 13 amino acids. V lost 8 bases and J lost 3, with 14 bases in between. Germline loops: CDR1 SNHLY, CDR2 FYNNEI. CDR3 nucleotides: TGTGCCAGCCACCGGGACTCCCTCTACGAGCAGTACTTC. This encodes CASHRDSLYEQYF.

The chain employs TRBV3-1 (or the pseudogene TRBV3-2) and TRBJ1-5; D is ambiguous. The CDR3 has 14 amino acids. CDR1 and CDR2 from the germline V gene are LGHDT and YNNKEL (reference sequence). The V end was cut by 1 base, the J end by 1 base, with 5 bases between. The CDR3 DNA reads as TGTGCCAGCAGCCAAGGACGGAGCAATCAGCCCCAGCATTTT. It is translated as CASSQGRSNQPQHF.

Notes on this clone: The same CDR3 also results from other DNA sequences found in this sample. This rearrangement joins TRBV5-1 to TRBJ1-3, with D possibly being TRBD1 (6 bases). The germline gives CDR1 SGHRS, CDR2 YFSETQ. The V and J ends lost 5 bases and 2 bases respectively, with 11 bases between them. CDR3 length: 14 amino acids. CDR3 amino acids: CASRPQGAGNTIYF. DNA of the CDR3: TGCGCCAGCAGGCCACAGGGAGCTGGAAACACCATATATTTT.

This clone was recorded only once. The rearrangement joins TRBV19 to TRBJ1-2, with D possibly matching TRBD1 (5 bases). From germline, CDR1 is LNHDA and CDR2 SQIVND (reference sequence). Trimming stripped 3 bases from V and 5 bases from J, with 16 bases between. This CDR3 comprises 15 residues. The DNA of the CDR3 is TGTGCCAGTAGTATCACCCCAGGGATCGGGTATGGCTACACCTTC. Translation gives CASSITPGIGYGYTF.

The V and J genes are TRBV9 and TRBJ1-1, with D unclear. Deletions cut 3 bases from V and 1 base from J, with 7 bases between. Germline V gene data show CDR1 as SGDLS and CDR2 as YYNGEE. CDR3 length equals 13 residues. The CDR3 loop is CASSAPANTEAFF. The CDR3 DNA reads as TGTGCCAGCAGCGCCCCAGCGAACACTGAAGCTTTCTTT. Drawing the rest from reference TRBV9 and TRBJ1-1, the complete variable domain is DSGVTQTPKHLITATGQRVTLRCSPRSGDLSVYWYQQSLDQGLQFLIQYYNGEERAKGNILERFSAQQFPDLHSELNLSSLELGDSALYFCASSAPANTEAFFGQGTRLTVV.

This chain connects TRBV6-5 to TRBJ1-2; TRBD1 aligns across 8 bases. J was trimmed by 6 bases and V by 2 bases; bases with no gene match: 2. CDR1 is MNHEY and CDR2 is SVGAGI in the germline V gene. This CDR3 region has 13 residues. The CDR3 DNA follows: TGTGCCAGCAGTTACGCGACAGGGGATGGCTACACCTTC. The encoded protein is CASSYATGDGYTF.

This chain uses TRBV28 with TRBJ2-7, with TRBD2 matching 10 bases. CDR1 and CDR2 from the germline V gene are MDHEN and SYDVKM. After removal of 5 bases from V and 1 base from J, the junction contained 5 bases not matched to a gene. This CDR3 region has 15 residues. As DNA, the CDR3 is TGTGCCAGCAGTGCGCCGGGACTAGCGTCCTACGAGCAGTACTTC. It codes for CASSAPGLASYEQYF.

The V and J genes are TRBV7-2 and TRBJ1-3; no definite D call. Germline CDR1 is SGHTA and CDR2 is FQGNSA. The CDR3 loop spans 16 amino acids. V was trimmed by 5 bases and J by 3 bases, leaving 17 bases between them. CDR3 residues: CASSPGRPVSGNTIYF. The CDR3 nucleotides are TGTGCCAGCAGCCCAGGCCGGCCAGTAAGTGGAAACACCATATATTTT.